Each of the 20 T cell receptor beta chains below was sequenced from the same sample in a study of blood T cell repertoires in COVID-19. Data came from immunoSEQ multiplex PCR; TCRdb stores just in-frame clones and leaves some out. Among about 180,000 clones listed, roughly nine tenths were seen once. The sequenced material came from peripheral blood. Receptors were obtained from a man aged 65 to 79 with active or convalescent COVID-19.

The J gene is TRBJ2-1, the V gene TRBV24-1; weak D call: TRBD1 (6 bases). CDR3 length: 17 residues. Germline CDR1 is KGHDR and CDR2 is SFDVKD. V was shortened by 1 base and J by 9 bases, with 21 bases between the two germline ends. For the CDR3, the DNA is TGTGCCACCAGTGATTTTGTGGGATTGGGGACAAATGGTGAGCAGTTCTTC. This codes for CATSDFVGLGTNGEQFF.

The V gene is TRBV27, the J gene TRBJ1-2; the D is unclear. The ends were cut back, 5 bases at V and 8 bases at J, with 12 bases in the middle. The CDR3 runs to 12 residues. Germline assignment: CDR1 MNHEY and CDR2 SMNVEV (reference sequence). CDR3 DNA sequence: TGTGCCAGCAGTAACCGACTTATGGGCTACACCTTC. Protein sequence: CASSNRLMGYTF.

The chain recombines TRBV5-1 with TRBJ2-5; TRBD1 aligns across 11 bases. The CDR3 is made up of 17 amino acids. Trimming at V came to 7 bases and at J to 4 bases, leaving 15 bases not matched to a gene. In germline, CDR1 is SGHRS, CDR2 YFSETQ. The CDR3 sequence: CASARRTGGLPTETQYF. Here the CDR3 DNA reads TGCGCCAGCGCGAGGCGGACAGGGGGCCTCCCGACAGAGACCCAGTACTTC.

This clone was detected only once. The chain joins TRBV6-5 to TRBJ1-2; D unresolved. This CDR3 has 15 residues. CDR1 and CDR2 (germline): MNHEY, SVGAGI. Trimming stripped 2 bases from V and 5 bases from J, with 15 bases between. CDR3 in amino acids: CASSYAGGSKYGYTF. The CDR3, as DNA: TGTGCCAGCAGTTACGCGGGCGGTTCCAAATATGGCTACACCTTC.

The rearrangement links TRBV7-2 to TRBJ2-1; 9 bases line up with TRBD2. This CDR3 comprises 18 residues. Germline CDR1 and CDR2: SGHTA and FQGNSA. V shed 1 base and J 0 bases; nucleotides not matched to a gene: 7. As DNA, the CDR3 is TGTGCCAGCAGCTTAGTAGCGACTAGCGGAAGCTCCTACAATGAGCAGTTCTTC. Translation: CASSLVATSGSSYNEQFF. Filled out from reference TRBV7-2 and TRBJ2-1, the complete variable domain reads GAGVSQSPSNKVTEKGKDVELRCDPISGHTALYWYRQSLGQGLEFLIYFQGNSAPDKSGLPSDRFSAERTGGSVSTLTIQRTQQEDSAVYLCASSLVATSGSSYNEQFFGPGTRLTVL.

This clone was counted a single time. The chain employs TRBV3-1 (or the pseudogene TRBV3-2) and TRBJ2-7, with D maybe TRBD2 (6 bases). Deletions cut 7 bases from V and 0 bases from J, with 13 bases between. The CDR3 sequence is 14 residues long. Germline CDR1 LGHDT, CDR2 YNNKEL (reference sequence). CDR3 region: CASTQRAGSYEQYF. CDR3 coding DNA: TGTGCCAGCACCCAGCGGGCAGGCTCCTACGAGCAGTACTTC.

CDR3 in amino acids: CSANKQGEAFF. In nucleotides, the CDR3 is TGCAGTGCTAATAAACAGGGTGAAGCTTTCTTT. The chain recombines TRBV20-1 with TRBJ1-1, with D possibly being TRBD1 (6 bases). Germline-derived CDR1 and CDR2 are DFQATT and SNEGSKA (reference sequence). The ends were cut back, 4 bases at V and 7 bases at J, with 10 bases in the middle. The CDR3 runs to 11 residues.

V and J are TRBV19 and TRBJ2-6; TRBD2 matches at 8 bases. CDR1 is LNHDA, CDR2 SQIVND, per germline (reference sequence). Trimming at V came to 9 bases and at J to 0 bases, leaving 7 bases not matched to a gene. The CDR3 contains 16 residues. Written as DNA, the CDR3 is TGTGCCAGCAACGGGAGGGGCGTCTCTGGGGCCAACGTCCTGACTTTC. Its translation is CASNGRGVSGANVLTF.

The V and J genes are TRBV7-2 and TRBJ1-2, with D unclear. Trimming removed 0 bases at V and 2 bases at J, with 13 bases between. This CDR3 has 16 amino acids. Germline CDR1 and CDR2: SGHTA and FQGNSA. The CDR3 is CASSLAVTISNYGYTF. CDR3 sequence (DNA): TGTGCCAGCAGCTTAGCGGTGACAATTTCAAACTATGGCTACACCTTC.

This clone was observed a single time. The chain joins TRBV4-3 to TRBJ1-4; unclear D gene. The germline V gene encodes CDR1 LGHNA and CDR2 YSLEER. The CDR3 spans 16 residues. The ends were cut back, 5 bases at V and 1 base at J, with 14 bases in the middle. The CDR3 region has the DNA TGCGCCAGCAGCATACGCCACCGAGGAACTAATGAAAAACTGTTTTTT. Protein sequence: CASSIRHRGTNEKLFF.

This chain connects TRBV19 to TRBJ2-7, with 10 bases matching TRBD1. J gave up 6 bases and V 10 bases, and 12 bases lay outside the gene matches. CDR1 LNHDA and CDR2 SQIVND come from the germline V gene (reference sequence). The CDR3 sequence is 14 residues long. The CDR3 region is CATRKTGGLGEQYF. The CDR3 DNA reads as TGTGCCACCCGAAAGACAGGGGGCTTGGGCGAGCAGTACTTC.

The CDR3 here is CASSWGTGGRETQYF. The CDR3, as DNA: TGTGCCAGCAGTTGGGGGACAGGGGGTCGGGAGACCCAGTACTTC. This chain links TRBV7-9 with TRBJ2-5; 11 nucleotides align to TRBD1. V lost 6 bases and J lost 5; bases outside the gene matches: 8. Germline V gene lookup returns CDR1 SEHNR and CDR2 FQNEAQ (reference sequence). The CDR3 length is 15 residues.

The chain carries TRBV4-3 and TRBJ2-3; D ambiguous. Germline values: CDR1 LGHNA, CDR2 YSLEER. The CDR3 runs to 15 residues. Trimming took off 1 base at V and 3 bases at J, with 11 bases between the two ends. The CDR3 DNA reads TGCGCCAGCAGCCAAGCCGCGGCAGAAACAGATACGCAGTATTTT. Translating it yields CASSQAAAETDTQYF.

For the CDR3, the DNA is TGTGCCAGCAGCCCCTCTCGGACTGAAGCTTTCTTT. This encodes CASSPSRTEAFF. The chain carries TRBV7-2 and TRBJ1-1; D uncertain. The germline gives CDR1 SGHTA, CDR2 FQGNSA. The CDR3 extends over 12 amino acids. Trimming cost V 5 bases and J 5 bases, with 9 bases left between them.

Written as DNA, the CDR3 is TGTGCCAGCGGAAGGGACAGTAGGGACAATGAGCAGTTCTTC. As protein: CASGRDSRDNEQFF. The chain employs TRBV6-5 and TRBJ2-1; 7 nucleotides align to TRBD1. The V segment lost 8 bases and the J segment 5 bases; nucleotides outside the gene matches: 9. CDR1 is MNHEY, CDR2 SVGAGI, per germline. CDR3 length equals 14 residues.

This clone occurred once. The rearrangement uses TRBV11-2 and TRBJ2-3; weak D call: TRBD2 (5 bases). The germline gives CDR1 SGHAT, CDR2 FQNNGV. The V end lost 6 bases, the J end lost 4 bases, and 20 bases lay between the germline ends. There are 16 residues in the CDR3. The CDR3 here is CASRSPEAHHPDTQYF. The DNA for the CDR3 is TGTGCCAGCAGATCCCCGGAGGCTCACCACCCAGATACGCAGTATTTT.

The rearrangement links TRBV5-1 to TRBJ1-5; D is unresolved. The CDR3 covers 17 residues. Trimming stripped 0 bases from V and 0 bases from J, with 13 bases between. Germline values: CDR1 SGHRS, CDR2 YFSETQ. CDR3 sequence reads: CASSLAQVQVSNQPQHF. Here the CDR3 DNA reads TGCGCCAGCAGCTTGGCTCAAGTTCAGGTTAGCAATCAGCCCCAGCATTTT.

The chain is built from TRBV19 and TRBJ1-5; D gene uncertain. Germline loops: CDR1 LNHDA, CDR2 SQIVND (reference sequence). The CDR3 has 16 amino acids. V was shortened by 1 base and J by 3 bases, with 13 bases between the two germline ends. CDR3 protein: CASSIAWQKYNQPQHF. The CDR3 DNA follows: TGTGCCAGTAGTATAGCGTGGCAGAAATACAATCAGCCCCAGCATTTT.

This chain uses TRBV27 with TRBJ2-3, with 9 bases matching TRBD2. Germline assignment: CDR1 MNHEY and CDR2 SMNVEV (reference sequence). The CDR3 has 16 residues. V shed 5 bases and J 4 bases; nucleotides not matched to a gene: 10. The CDR3 region is CASSGGGGVVADTQYF. The CDR3 region has the DNA TGTGCCAGCAGTGGGGGCGGGGGGGTCGTCGCAGATACGCAGTATTTT.

The genes are TRBV27 and TRBJ2-3; TRBD1 agrees at 9 bases. Germline lookup yields CDR1 MNHEY and CDR2 SMNVEV (reference sequence). Losses at the gene ends were 6 bases for V and 2 bases for J; bases not matched to a gene: 3. This CDR3 comprises 14 residues. In DNA, the CDR3 is TGTGCCAGCAGCACAGGGGGCCTCACAGATACGCAGTATTTT. Encoded protein: CASSTGGLTDTQYF.